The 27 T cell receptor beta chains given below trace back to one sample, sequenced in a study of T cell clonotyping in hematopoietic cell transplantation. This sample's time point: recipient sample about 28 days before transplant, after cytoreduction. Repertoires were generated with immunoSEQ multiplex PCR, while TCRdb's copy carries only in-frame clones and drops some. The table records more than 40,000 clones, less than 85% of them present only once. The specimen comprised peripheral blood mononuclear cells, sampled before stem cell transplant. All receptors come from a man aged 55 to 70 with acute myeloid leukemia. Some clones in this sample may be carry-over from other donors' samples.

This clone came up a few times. CDR3 coding DNA: TGTGCCAGCAGCTTAGCGGATTCCTACGAGCAGTACTTC. Amino acids: CASSLADSYEQYF. The V call is TRBV7-9, the J call TRBJ2-7; D is undetermined. This CDR3 spans 13 amino acids. V shed 0 bases and J shed 1 base, with 4 bases lying between them. CDR1 and CDR2 from the germline V gene are SEHNR and FQNEAQ (reference sequence).

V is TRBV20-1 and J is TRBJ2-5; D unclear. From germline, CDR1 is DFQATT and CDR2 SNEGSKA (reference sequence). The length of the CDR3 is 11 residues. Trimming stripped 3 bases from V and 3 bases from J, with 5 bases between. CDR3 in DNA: TGCAGTGCTAGCGTTAAAGAGACCCAGTACTTC. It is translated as CSASVKETQYF.

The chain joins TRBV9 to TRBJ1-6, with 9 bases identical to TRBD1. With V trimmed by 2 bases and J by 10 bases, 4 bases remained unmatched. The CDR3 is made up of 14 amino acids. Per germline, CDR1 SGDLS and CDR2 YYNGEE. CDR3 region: CASSVTTGGSPLHF. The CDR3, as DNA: TGTGCCAGCAGCGTGACGACAGGGGGGTCACCCCTCCACTTT.

The CDR3 here is CASSSDRNTEAFF. CDR3 bases: TGTGCCAGCAGCTCTGACAGGAACACTGAAGCTTTCTTT. The chain is built from TRBV7-9 and TRBJ1-1; D might be TRBD1 (5 bases). The CDR3 runs to 13 residues. The V end was cut by 4 bases, the J end by 1 base, with 7 bases between. Germline V gives CDR1 SEHNR, CDR2 FQNEAQ (reference sequence).

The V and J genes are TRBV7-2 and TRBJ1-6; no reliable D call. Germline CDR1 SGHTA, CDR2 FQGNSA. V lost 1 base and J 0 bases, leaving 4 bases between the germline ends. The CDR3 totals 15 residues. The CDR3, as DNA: TGTGCCAGCAGCTTAGTGAGCTCCTATAATTCACCCCTCCACTTT. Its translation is CASSLVSSYNSPLHF.

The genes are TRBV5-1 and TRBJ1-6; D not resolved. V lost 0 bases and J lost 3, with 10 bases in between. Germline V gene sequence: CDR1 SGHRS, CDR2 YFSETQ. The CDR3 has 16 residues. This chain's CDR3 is CASSLEPGLYNSPLHF. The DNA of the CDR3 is TGCGCCAGCAGCTTGGAACCGGGCCTCTATAATTCACCCCTCCACTTT.

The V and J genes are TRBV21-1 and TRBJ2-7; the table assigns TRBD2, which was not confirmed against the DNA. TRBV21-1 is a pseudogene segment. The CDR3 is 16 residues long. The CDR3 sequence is CASSLRTSGGFYEQYF. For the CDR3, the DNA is TGTGCCAGCAGCCTAAGGACTAGCGGGGGATTCTACGAGCAGTACTTC.

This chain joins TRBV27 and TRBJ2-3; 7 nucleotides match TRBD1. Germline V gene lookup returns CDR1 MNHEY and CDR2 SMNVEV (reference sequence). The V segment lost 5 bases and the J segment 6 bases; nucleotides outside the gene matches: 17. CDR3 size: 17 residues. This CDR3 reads CASSVSGTEFVGDTQYF. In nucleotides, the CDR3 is TGTGCCAGCAGTGTCTCCGGGACAGAGTTCGTGGGGGATACGCAGTATTTT.

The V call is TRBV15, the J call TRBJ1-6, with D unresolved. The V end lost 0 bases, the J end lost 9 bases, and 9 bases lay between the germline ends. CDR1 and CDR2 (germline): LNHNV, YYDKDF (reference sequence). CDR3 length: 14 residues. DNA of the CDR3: TGTGCCACCAGCAGAGACCCGTCCGCTTCACCCCTCCACTTT. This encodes CATSRDPSASPLHF. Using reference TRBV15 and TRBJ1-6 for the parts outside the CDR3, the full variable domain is DAMVIQNPRYQVTQFGKPVTLSCSQTLNHNVMYWYQQKSSQAPKLLFHYYDKDFNNEADTPDNFQSRRPNTSFCFLDIRSPGLGDTAMYLCATSRDPSASPLHFGNGTRLTVT.

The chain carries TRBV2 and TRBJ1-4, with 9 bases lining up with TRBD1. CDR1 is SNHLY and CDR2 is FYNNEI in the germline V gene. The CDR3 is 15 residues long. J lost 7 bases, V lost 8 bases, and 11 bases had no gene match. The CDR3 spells CASRDRVNPGEKLFF. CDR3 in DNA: TGTGCCAGCCGGGACAGGGTGAACCCAGGTGAAAAACTGTTTTTT.

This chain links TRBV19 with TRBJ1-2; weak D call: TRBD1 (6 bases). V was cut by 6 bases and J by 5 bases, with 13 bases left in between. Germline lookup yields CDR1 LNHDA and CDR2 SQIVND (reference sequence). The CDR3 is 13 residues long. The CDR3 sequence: CASRNSGEYGYTF. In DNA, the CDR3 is TGTGCCAGTAGAAATTCAGGGGAGTATGGCTACACCTTC.

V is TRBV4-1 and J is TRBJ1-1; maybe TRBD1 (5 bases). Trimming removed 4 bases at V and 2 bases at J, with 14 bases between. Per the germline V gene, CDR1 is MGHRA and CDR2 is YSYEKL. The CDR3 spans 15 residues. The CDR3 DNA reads TGCGCCAGCAGCCCCATGGGACGAAAAAACACTGAAGCTTTCTTT. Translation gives CASSPMGRKNTEAFF.

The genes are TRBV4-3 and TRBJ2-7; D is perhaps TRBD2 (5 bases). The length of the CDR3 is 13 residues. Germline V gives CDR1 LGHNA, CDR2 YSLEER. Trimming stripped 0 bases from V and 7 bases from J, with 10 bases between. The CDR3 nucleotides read TGCGCCAGCAGCCAAGATCCGCGAGGGGAGCAGTACTTC. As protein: CASSQDPRGEQYF.

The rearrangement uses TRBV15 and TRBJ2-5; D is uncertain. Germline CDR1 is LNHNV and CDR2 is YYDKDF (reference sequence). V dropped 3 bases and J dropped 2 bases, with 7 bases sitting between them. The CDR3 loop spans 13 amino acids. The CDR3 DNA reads TGTGCCACCAGCAGGAAATATCAAGAGACCCAGTACTTC. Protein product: CATSRKYQETQYF.

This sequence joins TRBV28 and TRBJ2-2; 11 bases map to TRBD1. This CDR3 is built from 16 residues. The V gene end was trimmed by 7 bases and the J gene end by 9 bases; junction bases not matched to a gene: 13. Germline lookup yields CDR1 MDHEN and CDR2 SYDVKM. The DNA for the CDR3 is TGTGCCAGCACCGCCGGGACAGGGGGAAATGGCCGGGAGCTGTTTTTT. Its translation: CASTAGTGGNGRELFF.

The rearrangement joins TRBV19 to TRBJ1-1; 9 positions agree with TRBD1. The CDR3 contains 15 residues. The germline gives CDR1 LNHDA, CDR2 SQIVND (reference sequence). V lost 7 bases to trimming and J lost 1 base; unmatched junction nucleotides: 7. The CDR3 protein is CASITGGAGNTEAFF. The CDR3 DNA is TGTGCCAGTATCACAGGGGGCGCGGGGAACACTGAAGCTTTCTTT.

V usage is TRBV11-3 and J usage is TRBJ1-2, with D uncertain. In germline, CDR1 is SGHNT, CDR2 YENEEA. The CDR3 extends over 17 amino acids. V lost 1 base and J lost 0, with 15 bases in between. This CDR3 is CASSLVWSTNTNYGYTF. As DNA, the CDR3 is TGTGCCAGCAGCTTAGTTTGGAGTACGAACACTAACTATGGCTACACCTTC.

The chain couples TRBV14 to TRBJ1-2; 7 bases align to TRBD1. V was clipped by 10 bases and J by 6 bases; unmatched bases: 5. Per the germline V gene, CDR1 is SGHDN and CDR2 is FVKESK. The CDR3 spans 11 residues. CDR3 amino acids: CATATGNGYTF. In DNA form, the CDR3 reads TGTGCCACCGCGACAGGGAATGGCTACACCTTC. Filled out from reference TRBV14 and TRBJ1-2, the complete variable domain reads EAGVTQFPSHSVIEKGQTVTLRCDPISGHDNLYWYRRVMGKEIKFLLHFVKESKQDESGMPNNRFLAERTGGTYSTLKVQPAELEDSGVYFCATATGNGYTFGSGTRLTVV.

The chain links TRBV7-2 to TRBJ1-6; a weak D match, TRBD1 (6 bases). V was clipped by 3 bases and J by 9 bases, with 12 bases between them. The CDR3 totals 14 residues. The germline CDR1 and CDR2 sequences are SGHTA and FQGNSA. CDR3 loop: CASSLGGRASPLHF. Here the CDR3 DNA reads TGTGCCAGCAGCTTGGGGGGGCGCGCTTCACCCCTCCACTTT.

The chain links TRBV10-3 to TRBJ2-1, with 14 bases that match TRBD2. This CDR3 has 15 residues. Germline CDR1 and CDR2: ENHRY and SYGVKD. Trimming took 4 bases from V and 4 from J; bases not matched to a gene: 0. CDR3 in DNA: TGTGCCATCAGTGGGACTAGCGGGGGGTACAATGAGCAGTTCTTC. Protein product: CAISGTSGGYNEQFF.

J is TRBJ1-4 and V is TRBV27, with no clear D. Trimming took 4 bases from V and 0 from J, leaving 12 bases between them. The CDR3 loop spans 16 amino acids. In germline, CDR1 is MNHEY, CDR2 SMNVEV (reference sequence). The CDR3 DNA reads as TGTGCCAGCAGTTCCACCGCAGTCCCAACTAATGAAAAACTGTTTTTT. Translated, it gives CASSSTAVPTNEKLFF.

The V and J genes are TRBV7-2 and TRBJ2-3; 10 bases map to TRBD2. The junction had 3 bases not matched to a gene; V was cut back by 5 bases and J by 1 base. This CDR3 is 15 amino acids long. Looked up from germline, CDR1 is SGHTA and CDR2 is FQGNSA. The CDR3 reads CASSPTSGGTDTQYF. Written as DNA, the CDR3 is TGTGCCAGCAGCCCAACTAGCGGGGGCACAGATACGCAGTATTTT.

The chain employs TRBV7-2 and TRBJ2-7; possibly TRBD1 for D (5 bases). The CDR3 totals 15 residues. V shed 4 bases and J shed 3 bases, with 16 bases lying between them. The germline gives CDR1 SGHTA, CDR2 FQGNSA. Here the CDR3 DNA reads TGTGCCAGCAGCTACACAGGTTCTGGGAACTACGAGCAGTACTTC. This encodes CASSYTGSGNYEQYF.

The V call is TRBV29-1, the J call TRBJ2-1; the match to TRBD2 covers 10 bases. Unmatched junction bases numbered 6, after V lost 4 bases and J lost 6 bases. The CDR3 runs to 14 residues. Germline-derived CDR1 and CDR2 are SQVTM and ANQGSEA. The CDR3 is CSVAETSGFNEQFF. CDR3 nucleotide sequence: TGCAGCGTTGCCGAGACTAGCGGGTTCAATGAGCAGTTCTTC.

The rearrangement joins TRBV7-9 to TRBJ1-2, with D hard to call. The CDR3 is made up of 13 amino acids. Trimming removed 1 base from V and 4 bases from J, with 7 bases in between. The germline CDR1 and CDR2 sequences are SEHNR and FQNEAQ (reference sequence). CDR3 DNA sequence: TGTGCCAGCAGCTTAGGGCGGCTCTATGGCTACACCTTC. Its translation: CASSLGRLYGYTF.

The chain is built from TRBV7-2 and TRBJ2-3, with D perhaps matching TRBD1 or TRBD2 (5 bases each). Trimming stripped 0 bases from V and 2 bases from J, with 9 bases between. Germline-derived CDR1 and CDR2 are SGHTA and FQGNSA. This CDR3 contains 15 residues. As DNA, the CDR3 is TGTGCCAGCAGCTTAGCGGGGGAGACCACAGATACGCAGTATTTT. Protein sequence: CASSLAGETTDTQYF. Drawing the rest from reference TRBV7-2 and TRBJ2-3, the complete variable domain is GAGVSQSPSNKVTEKGKDVELRCDPISGHTALYWYRQSLGQGLEFLIYFQGNSAPDKSGLPSDRFSAERTGGSVSTLTIQRTQQEDSAVYLCASSLAGETTDTQYFGPGTRLTVL.

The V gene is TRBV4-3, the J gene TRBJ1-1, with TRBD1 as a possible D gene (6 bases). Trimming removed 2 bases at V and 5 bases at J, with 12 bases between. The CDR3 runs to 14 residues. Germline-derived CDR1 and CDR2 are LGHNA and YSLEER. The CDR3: CASSQTGGWTEAFF. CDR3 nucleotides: TGCGCCAGCAGCCAAACCGGGGGCTGGACTGAAGCTTTCTTT.